The 5 T cell receptor beta chains below come from one sample, sequenced in a study of blood T cell repertoires in COVID-19 (dated by TCRdb to 2018 to 2020). The protocol used for the library was the immunoSEQ multiplex PCR assay. TCRdb re-hosts the immuneACCESS table, in-frame sequences only. Its copies lack some clones; in the studies checked, an unresolved V gene accounts for under half of them, and the cause for the rest is not known. Here the sample has around 270,000 clones; around 87% occur a single time. The top ten constitute approximately 2.2% of the sample. The sequencing input was peripheral blood. All receptors derive from a woman between 45 and 60 years old with acute or convalescent COVID-19.

The chain employs TRBV28 and TRBJ2-7; 12 bases agree with TRBD2. V shed 2 bases and J 7 bases; nucleotides not matched to a gene: 9. The CDR3 spans 16 residues. Looked up from germline, CDR1 is MDHEN and CDR2 is SYDVKM. CDR3 in DNA: TGTGCCAGCAGTTTACCTCCTAGCGGGAGGGCAGAAGAGCAGTACTTC. Its translation is CASSLPPSGRAEEQYF.

This sequence joins TRBV7-2 and TRBJ1-1; TRBD1 aligns across 9 bases. The ends lost 5 bases at V and 6 bases at J; junction bases unmatched: 7. The CDR3 totals 14 residues. Germline lookup yields CDR1 SGHTA and CDR2 FQGNSA. The CDR3 DNA reads as TGTGCCAGCAGCCCCACAGGGGGCGCCTCTGAAGCTTTCTTT. Translated: CASSPTGGASEAFF. The complete variable domain, with remaining parts taken from reference TRBV7-2 and TRBJ1-1, reads GAGVSQSPSNKVTEKGKDVELRCDPISGHTALYWYRQSLGQGLEFLIYFQGNSAPDKSGLPSDRFSAERTGGSVSTLTIQRTQQEDSAVYLCASSPTGGASEAFFGQGTRLTVV.

The chain combines TRBV7-3 with TRBJ1-1; possibly TRBD1 for D (5 bases). V was cut by 3 bases and J by 4 bases, with 12 bases left in between. The germline gives CDR1 SGHTA, CDR2 FQGTGA. The CDR3 totals 14 residues. The CDR3 DNA reads as TGTGCCAGCAGCTTCCAGGGCGATGGCACTGAAGCTTTCTTT. Its protein product is CASSFQGDGTEAFF.

V gene TRBV29-1 combines with J gene TRBJ2-3, with a weak D call TRBD2 (5 bases). Germline V gene data show CDR1 as SQVTM and CDR2 as ANQGSEA. The CDR3 extends over 11 amino acids. V shed 7 bases and J shed 5 bases, with 10 bases lying between them. The CDR3 here is CSETRGDTQYF. The CDR3 bases are TGCAGCGAAACACGGGGAGATACGCAGTATTTT.

The V and J genes are TRBV6-1 and TRBJ2-1; a weak D match, TRBD2 (5 bases). There are 15 residues in the CDR3. Trimming took 1 base from V and 0 from J, leaving 7 bases between them. Looked up from germline, CDR1 is MNHNS and CDR2 is SASEGT. CDR3: CASSEVGSSYNEQFF. CDR3 nucleotide sequence: TGTGCCAGCAGTGAAGTGGGGAGCTCCTACAATGAGCAGTTCTTC.